This section outlines one T cell receptor beta chain sequence together with its context. The specificity of this receptor is unknown. Base qualities are not provided; no much larger clone lies one nucleotide away. Including the terminal cysteine and phenylalanine, the CDR3 comprises 14 residues. This entry keeps only the CDR3 DNA: 42 bases, framed from base 1. CDR1 is given as MDHEN and CDR2 as SYDVKM, both from the germline V gene. V lost 4 bases and J lost 8 bases, and the count of bases not matched to a germline gene is 6. Receptor libraries were prepared by the immunoSEQ multiplex PCR assay. In the paper's pipeline: A statistical classification framework was developed to diagnose cytomegalovirus status using the catalog of TCR beta chain sequences. What TCRdb holds here is the immuneACCESS table cut down to in-frame rearrangements. Part of the clones is not present; checked against another copy, under half of the missing clones reflect an unresolved V gene, and the others are unexplained. The V and J calls and the clone size are those of that table, but D and trimming were determined from the DNA. The sample includes about 95,000 clones, with 85% observed a single time. Clones ranked in the top ten supply roughly 22% of the sample.

The sample originates from a study of cytomegalovirus exposure and HLA in healthy donors (dated 2017 in TCRdb). Background on the whole study: According to a later analysis, the 120 or so validation repertoires were produced on the same platform as the 666 repertoires of the first cohort. The study combined high-throughput TCR immunosequencing, statistical association of individual TCRs with disease status, and machine learning to predict cytomegalovirus infection status. A separate validation cohort of 100 to 150 different subjects was used in addition to the 666-subject first cohort. The study was designed to test whether signatures of past pathogen exposure could be identified by cataloging public T cell receptors.

Separate from the roughly 700-subject first cohort, the validation cohort of 120 subjects was the group to which the donors belonged. On the study overall, not on this receptor specifically: While some public TCRs were present in many individuals, most TCR sequences turned up only very rarely across donors. It was suggested by the authors that the approach could potentially be generalized to other disease states and immunological phenotypes. A few of the identified cytomegalovirus-associated TCR beta chains were confirmed in vitro to be specific for cytomegalovirus antigens. All 120 or so repertoires were used to score co-occurrence in the validation cohort in a later analysis, because that analysis had no HLA typing for the cohort. Cytomegalovirus status was reported to be diagnosed by the classifier with high specificity and sensitivity in both the original and validation cohorts. The study listed around 160 TCR beta chains as associated with cytomegalovirus. A later analysis found that TCRs clustered in the first cohort also tended to co-occur in the 95 to 150 validation repertoires, with 90% to 95% of cluster scores above 0.

The V and J segments used are TRBV28 and TRBJ1-4, with 8 junctional bases fitting TRBD1. The sequenced sample consisted of PBMCs. The sequence came from a man in his late teens or twenties in good health and CMV-seropositive. The nucleotide sequence reads TGTGCCAGCAGTTCGGACAGGGTGGGGGAAAAACTGTTTTTT. Its protein product is CASSSDRVGEKLFF.